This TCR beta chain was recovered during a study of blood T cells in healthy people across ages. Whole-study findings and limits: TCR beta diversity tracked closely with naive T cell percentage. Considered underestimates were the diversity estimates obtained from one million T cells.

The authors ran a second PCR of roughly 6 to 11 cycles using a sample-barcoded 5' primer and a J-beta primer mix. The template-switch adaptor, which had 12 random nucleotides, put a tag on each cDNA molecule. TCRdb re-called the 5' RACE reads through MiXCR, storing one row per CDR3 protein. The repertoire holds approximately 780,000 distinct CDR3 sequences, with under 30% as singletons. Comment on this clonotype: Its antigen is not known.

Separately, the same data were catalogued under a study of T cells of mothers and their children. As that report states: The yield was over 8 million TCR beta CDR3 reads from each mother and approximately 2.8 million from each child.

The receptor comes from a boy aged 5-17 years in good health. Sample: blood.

Here the CDR3 DNA reads TGTGCCAGCAGTTTAAGGGCTAGCGCCAACAATGAGCAGTTCTTC. Translation: CASSLRASANNEQFF. The J gene is TRBJ2-1, the V gene TRBV12-3 or TRBV12-4; TRBD2 might be the D (6 bases). V was trimmed by 2 bases and J by 5 bases, leaving 13 bases between them. This CDR3 comprises 15 residues.